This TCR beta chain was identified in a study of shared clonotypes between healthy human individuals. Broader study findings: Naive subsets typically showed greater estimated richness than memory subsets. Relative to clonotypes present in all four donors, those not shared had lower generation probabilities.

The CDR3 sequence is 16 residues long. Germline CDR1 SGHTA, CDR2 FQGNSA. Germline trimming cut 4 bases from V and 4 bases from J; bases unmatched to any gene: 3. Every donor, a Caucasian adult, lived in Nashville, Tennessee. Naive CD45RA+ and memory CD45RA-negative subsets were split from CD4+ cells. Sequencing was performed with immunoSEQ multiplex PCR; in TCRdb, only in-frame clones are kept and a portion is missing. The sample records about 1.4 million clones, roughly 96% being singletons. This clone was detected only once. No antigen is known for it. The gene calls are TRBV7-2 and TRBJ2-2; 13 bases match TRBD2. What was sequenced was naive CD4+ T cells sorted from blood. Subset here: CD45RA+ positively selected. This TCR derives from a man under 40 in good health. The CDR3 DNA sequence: TGTGCCAGCAGCTGGACTAGCGGGAGCCCCACCGGGGAGCTGTTTTTT. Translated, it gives CASSWTSGSPTGELFF.